This T cell receptor (beta chain) was recorded in a study of T cells in pancreatic ductal adenocarcinoma. The protocol was immunoSEQ multiplex PCR, while the TCRdb copy is restricted to in-frame clones and leaves out a portion. The table records about 16,000 clones, under 95% of them present only once. The selected patients with pancreatic ductal adenocarcinoma had surgery but no neoadjuvant therapy. Germline V gives CDR1 SGHRS, CDR2 YFSETQ. CDR3 size: 13 residues. V trimming: 0 bases; J trimming: 10 bases; junction bases outside the gene matches: 4. The chain combines TRBV5-1 with TRBJ2-1, with 7 bases fitting TRBD2. This TCR came from a human donor with pancreatic ductal adenocarcinoma. The specimen sequenced was PBMCs. The DNA for the CDR3 is TGCGCCAGCAGCTTGGAAGCGGGGACCGAGCAGTTCTTC. Translating gives CASSLEAGTEQFF. The whole variable domain, filled in from reference TRBV5-1 and TRBJ2-1, reads KAGVTQTPRYLIKTRGQQVTLSCSPISGHRSVSWYQQTPGQGLQFLFEYFSETQRNKGNFPGRFSGRQFSNSRSEMNVSTLELGDSALYLCASSLEAGTEQFFGPGTRLTVL.